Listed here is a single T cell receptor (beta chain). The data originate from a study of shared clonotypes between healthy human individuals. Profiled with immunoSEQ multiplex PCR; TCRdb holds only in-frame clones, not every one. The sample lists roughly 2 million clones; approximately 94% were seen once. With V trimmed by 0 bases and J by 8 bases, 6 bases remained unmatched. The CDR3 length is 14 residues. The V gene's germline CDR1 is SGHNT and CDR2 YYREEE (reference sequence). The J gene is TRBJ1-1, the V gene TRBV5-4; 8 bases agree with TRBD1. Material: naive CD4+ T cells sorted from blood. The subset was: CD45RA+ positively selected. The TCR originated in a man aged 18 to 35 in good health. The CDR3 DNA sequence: TGTGCCAGCAGCTTGGAAACAGGGGGTAGGGAAGCTTTCTTT. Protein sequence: CASSLETGGREAFF. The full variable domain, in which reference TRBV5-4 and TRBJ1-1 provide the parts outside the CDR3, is ETGVTQSPTHLIKTRGQQVTLRCSSQSGHNTVSWYQQALGQGPQFIFQYYREEENGRGNFPPRFSGLQFPNYSSELNVNALELDDSALYLCASSLETGGREAFFGQGTRLTVV.